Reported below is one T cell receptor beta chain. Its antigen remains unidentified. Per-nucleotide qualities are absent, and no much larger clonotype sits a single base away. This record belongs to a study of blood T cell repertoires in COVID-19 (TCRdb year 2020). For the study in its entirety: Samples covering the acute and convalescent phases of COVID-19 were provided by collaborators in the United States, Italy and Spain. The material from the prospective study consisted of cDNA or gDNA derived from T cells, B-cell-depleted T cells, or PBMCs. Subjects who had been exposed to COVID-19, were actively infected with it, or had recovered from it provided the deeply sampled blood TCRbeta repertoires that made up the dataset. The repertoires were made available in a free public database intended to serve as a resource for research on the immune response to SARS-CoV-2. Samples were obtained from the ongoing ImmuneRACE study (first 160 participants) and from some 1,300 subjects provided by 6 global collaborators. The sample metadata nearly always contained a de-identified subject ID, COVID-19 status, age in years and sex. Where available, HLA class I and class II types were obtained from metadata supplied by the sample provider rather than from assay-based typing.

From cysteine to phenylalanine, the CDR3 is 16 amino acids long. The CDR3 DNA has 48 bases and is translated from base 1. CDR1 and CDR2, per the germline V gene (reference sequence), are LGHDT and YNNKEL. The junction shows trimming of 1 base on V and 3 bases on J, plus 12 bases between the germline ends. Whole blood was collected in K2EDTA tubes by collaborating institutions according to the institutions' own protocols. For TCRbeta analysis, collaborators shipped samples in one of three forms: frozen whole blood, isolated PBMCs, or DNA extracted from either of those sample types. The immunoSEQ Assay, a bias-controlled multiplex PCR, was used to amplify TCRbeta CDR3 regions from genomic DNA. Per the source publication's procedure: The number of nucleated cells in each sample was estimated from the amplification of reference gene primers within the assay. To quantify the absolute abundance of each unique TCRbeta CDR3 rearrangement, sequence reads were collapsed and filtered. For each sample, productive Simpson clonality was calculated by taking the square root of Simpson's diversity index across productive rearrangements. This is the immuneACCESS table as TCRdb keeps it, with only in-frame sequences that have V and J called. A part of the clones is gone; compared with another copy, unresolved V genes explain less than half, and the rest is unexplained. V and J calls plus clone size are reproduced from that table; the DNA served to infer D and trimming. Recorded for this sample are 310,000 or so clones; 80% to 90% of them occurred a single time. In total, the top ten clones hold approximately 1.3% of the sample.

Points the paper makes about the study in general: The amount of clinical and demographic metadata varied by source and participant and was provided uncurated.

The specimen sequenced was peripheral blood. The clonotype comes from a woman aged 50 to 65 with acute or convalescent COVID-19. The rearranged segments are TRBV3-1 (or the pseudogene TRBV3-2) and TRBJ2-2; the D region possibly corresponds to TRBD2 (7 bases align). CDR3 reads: CASSQGRGGYTGELFF. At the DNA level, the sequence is TGTGCCAGCAGCCAAGGAAGGGGGGGCTACACCGGGGAGCTGTTTTTT.